These 15 T cell receptor beta chains originate from one sample sequenced in a study of T-cell memory formation after mild COVID-19. TCRdb fed the 5' RACE reads into MiXCR, producing one record per CDR3 protein. This table holds 560,000 or so distinct CDR3 sequences, about 18% found once. The material sequenced was PBMCs or a T cell subset sorted from them (not recorded which). These receptors were taken from an adult woman who had mild COVID-19 (a few samples of this study predate the infection). Cell type and time point are not known.

A few counts support this clonotype. The chain has TRBV18 and TRBJ1-1; tentative D call: TRBD1 (6 bases). Germline-derived CDR1 and CDR2 are KGHSH and LQKENI. The CDR3 is made up of 15 amino acids. The V end lost 3 bases, the J end lost 3 bases, and 14 bases lay between the germline ends. The CDR3 bases are TGTGCCAGCTCACCTAACAGGGTGGTCGACACTGAAGCTTTCTTT. It encodes CASSPNRVVDTEAFF.

This clonotype was counted between two and nine times. The chain has TRBV4-2 and TRBJ2-3; tentatively, D is TRBD2 (5 bases). V lost 1 base, J lost 2 bases, and 10 bases lay in between. The CDR3 sequence is 15 residues long. Germline CDR1 reads LGHNA; CDR2 reads YNFKEQ. As DNA, the CDR3 is TGTGCCAGCAGCCAAGGTGGGAGCAACACAGATACGCAGTATTTT. Its protein is CASSQGGSNTDTQYF.

The V call is TRBV6-1, the J call TRBJ2-5; the D gene is possibly TRBD1 (6 bases). The CDR3 length is 15 residues. CDR1 is MNHNS, CDR2 SASEGT, per germline. Deletions cut 5 bases from V and 1 base from J, with 14 bases between. CDR3 coding DNA: TGTGCCAGCAGTTTCTCCGGCAGGGGCCAAGAGACCCAGTACTTC. This sequence encodes CASSFSGRGQETQYF.

V and J are TRBV10-3 and TRBJ2-7; no reliable D call. The V gene's germline CDR1 is ENHRY and CDR2 SYGVKD. CDR3 length equals 14 residues. Deletions cut 0 bases from V and 5 bases from J, with 11 bases between. CDR3 sequence (DNA): TGTGCCATCAGTGAGTCTCGGTGGGTCCACGAGCAGTACTTC. It specifies CAISESRWVHEQYF.

This clonotype was detected a few times. The chain uses TRBV5-1 and TRBJ2-7; 8 nucleotides line up with TRBD2. The CDR3 consists of 14 residues. Per germline, CDR1 SGHRS and CDR2 YFSETQ. The V and J ends lost 4 bases and 5 bases, in that order; junction bases with no gene match: 8. CDR3 sequence reads: CASSGSGRLDEQYF. The CDR3 nucleotides are TGCGCCAGCAGCGGGAGCGGGAGATTGGACGAGCAGTACTTC.

The chain joins TRBV7-9 to TRBJ2-3; D is unclear. The CDR3 length is 15 residues. The V end lost 1 base, the J end lost 0 bases, and 8 bases lay between the germline ends. Germline values: CDR1 SEHNR, CDR2 FQNEAQ (reference sequence). CDR3 region: CASSLVLASTDTQYF. CDR3 nucleotides: TGTGCCAGCAGCTTAGTGCTTGCGAGCACAGATACGCAGTATTTT. The whole variable domain, remainder taken from reference TRBV7-9 and TRBJ2-3, is DTGVSQNPRHKITKRGQNVTFRCDPISEHNRLYWYRQTLGQGPEFLTYFQNEAQLEKSRLLSDRFSAERPKGSFSTLEIQRTEQGDSAMYLCASSLVLASTDTQYFGPGTRLTVL.

J is TRBJ2-5 and V is TRBV29-1; D is uncertain. The V end lost 1 base, the J end lost 2 bases, and 8 bases lay between the germline ends. Germline V lookup: CDR1 SQVTM, CDR2 ANQGSEA. This CDR3 comprises 13 residues. The CDR3 bases are TGCAGCGTTGAAGTGTCGTCTCAAGAGACCCAGTACTTC. This codes for CSVEVSSQETQYF.

With regard to this clonotype: Without the conserved terminal phenylalanine or tryptophan, this CDR3 likely stems from a read error. The chain carries TRBV29-1 and TRBJ2-1, with D perhaps matching TRBD2 (5 bases). Trimming left V 3 bases short and J 8 bases short, with 17 bases between. Germline values: CDR1 SQVTM, CDR2 ANQGSEA. The CDR3 is made up of 14 amino acids. CDR3 protein: CSVDSSGLFDEQFL. The CDR3 coding sequence is TGCAGCGTTGACTCGTCGGGATTGTTCGATGAGCAGTTCTTA.

This clonotype was seen a handful of times. The chain uses TRBV6-1 and TRBJ2-7; D gene unclear. Germline V lookup: CDR1 MNHNS, CDR2 SASEGT. V was cut by 3 bases and J by 2 bases, with 5 bases left in between. This CDR3 has 12 residues. CDR3 in amino acids: CASSEVTYEQYF. Written as DNA, the CDR3 is TGTGCCAGCAGTGAGGTCACCTACGAGCAGTACTTC.

This clonotype was observed many times. The rearrangement uses TRBV3-1 and TRBJ2-5; 10 positions agree with TRBD2. Losses at the gene ends were 4 bases for V and 11 bases for J; bases not matched to a gene: 10. The CDR3 loop spans 14 amino acids. Germline loops: CDR1 LGHDT, CDR2 YNNKEL (reference sequence). The CDR3 sequence is CASSPPSSGGTQYF. The CDR3 DNA sequence: TGTGCCAGCAGCCCTCCATCTAGCGGGGGAACTCAGTACTTC.

The rearrangement joins TRBV7-9 to TRBJ2-5, with D possibly TRBD1 on 6 matching bases. The V gene's germline CDR1 is SEHNR and CDR2 FQNEAQ (reference sequence). The CDR3 consists of 14 residues. The V gene lost 3 bases and the J gene lost 2 bases, with 10 bases spanning the gap. CDR3 protein: CASSFQDRQETQYF. The CDR3 nucleotides are TGTGCCAGCAGCTTCCAGGACAGACAAGAGACCCAGTACTTC.

A few counts support this clonotype. J is TRBJ2-7 and V is TRBV11-1; D not resolved. Germline CDR1 and CDR2: SGHAT and FQDESV (reference sequence). Trimming took 5 bases from V and 0 from J, leaving 11 bases between them. The CDR3 spans 14 residues. The CDR3 DNA is TGTGCCAGCAGCGCCCGGCTAAGCTCCTACGAGCAGTACTTC. This gives the protein CASSARLSSYEQYF.

The chain combines TRBV20-1 with TRBJ2-7; 13 bases fit TRBD2. The V gene end was trimmed by 2 bases and the J gene end by 1 base; junction bases not matched to a gene: 5. Per the germline V gene, CDR1 is DFQATT and CDR2 is SNEGSKA (reference sequence). This CDR3 is built from 16 residues. The CDR3 sequence is CSARSWTSGRSYEQYF. Here the CDR3 DNA reads TGCAGTGCTAGATCCTGGACTAGCGGGAGATCCTACGAGCAGTACTTC.

The rearrangement links TRBV24-1 to TRBJ1-5, with a tentative D call TRBD1 (5 bases). Per germline, CDR1 KGHDR and CDR2 SFDVKD. V gave up 6 bases and J gave up 5 bases, with 10 bases separating them. The CDR3 runs 13 residues. CDR3 sequence (DNA): TGTGCCACCAGTTCAGGGATTGATCAGCCCCAGCATTTT. It specifies CATSSGIDQPQHF.

The V and J genes are TRBV4-2 and TRBJ1-2, with 7 bases identical to TRBD1. Germline V gene sequence: CDR1 LGHNA, CDR2 YNFKEQ. The CDR3 consists of 13 residues. The V segment lost 3 bases and the J segment 8 bases; nucleotides outside the gene matches: 6. CDR3 amino acids: CASSHDRARGYTF. The CDR3, as DNA: TGTGCCAGCAGCCATGACAGGGCACGGGGCTACACCTTC.